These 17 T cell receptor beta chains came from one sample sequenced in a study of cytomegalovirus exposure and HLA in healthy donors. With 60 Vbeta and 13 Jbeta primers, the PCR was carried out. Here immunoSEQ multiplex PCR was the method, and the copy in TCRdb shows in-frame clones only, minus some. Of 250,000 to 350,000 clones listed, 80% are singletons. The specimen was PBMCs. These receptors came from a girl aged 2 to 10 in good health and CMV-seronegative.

The chain's CDR3 is CASRMGGRETQYF. DNA of the CDR3: TGTGCCAGCAGGATGGGGGGGAGGGAGACCCAGTACTTC. The rearrangement joins TRBV28 to TRBJ2-5, with TRBD2 matching over 7 bases. Germline CDR1 MDHEN, CDR2 SYDVKM. There are 13 residues in the CDR3. With 6 bases clipped from V and 5 bases from J, the junction kept 6 bases outside the gene matches.

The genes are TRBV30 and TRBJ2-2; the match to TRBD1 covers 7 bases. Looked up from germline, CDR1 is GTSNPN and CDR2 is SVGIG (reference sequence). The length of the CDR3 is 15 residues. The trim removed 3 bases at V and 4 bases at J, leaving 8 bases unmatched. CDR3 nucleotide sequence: TGTGCCTGGAGGGGACAGCCCAGCTTCACCGGGGAGCTGTTTTTT. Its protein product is CAWRGQPSFTGELFF.

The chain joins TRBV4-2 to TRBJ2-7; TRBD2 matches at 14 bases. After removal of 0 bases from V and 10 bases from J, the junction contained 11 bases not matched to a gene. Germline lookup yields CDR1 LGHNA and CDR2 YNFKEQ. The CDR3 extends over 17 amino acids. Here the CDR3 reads CASSQDPTSGRARAQYF. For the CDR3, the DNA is TGTGCCAGCAGCCAAGATCCGACTAGCGGGAGGGCCCGGGCACAGTACTTC.

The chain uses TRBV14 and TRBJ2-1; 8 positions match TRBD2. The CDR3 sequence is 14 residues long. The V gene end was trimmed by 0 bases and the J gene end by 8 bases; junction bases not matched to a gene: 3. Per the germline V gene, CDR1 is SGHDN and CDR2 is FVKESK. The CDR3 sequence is CASSQDSGVDEQFF. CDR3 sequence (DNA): TGTGCCAGCAGCCAAGATAGCGGGGTTGATGAGCAGTTCTTC.

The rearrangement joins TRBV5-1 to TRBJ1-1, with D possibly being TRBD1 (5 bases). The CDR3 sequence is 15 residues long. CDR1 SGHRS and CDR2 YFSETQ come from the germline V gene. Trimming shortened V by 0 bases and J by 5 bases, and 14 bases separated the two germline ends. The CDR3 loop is CASSLAKASGTEAFF. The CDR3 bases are TGCGCCAGCAGCTTGGCCAAGGCCTCAGGGACTGAAGCTTTCTTT.

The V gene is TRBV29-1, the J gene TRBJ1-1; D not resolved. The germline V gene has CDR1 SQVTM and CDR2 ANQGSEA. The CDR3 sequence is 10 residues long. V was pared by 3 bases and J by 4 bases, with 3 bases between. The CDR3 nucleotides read TGCAGCGTTGACCTCACTGAAGCTTTCTTT. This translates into CSVDLTEAFF.

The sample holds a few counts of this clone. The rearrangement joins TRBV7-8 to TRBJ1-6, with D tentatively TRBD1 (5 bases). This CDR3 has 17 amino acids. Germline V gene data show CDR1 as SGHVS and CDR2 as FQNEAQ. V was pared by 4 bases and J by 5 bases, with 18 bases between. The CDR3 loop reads CASSSIWDGTHNSPLHF. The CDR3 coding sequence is TGTGCCAGCAGCTCCATATGGGACGGGACTCATAATTCACCCCTCCACTTT.

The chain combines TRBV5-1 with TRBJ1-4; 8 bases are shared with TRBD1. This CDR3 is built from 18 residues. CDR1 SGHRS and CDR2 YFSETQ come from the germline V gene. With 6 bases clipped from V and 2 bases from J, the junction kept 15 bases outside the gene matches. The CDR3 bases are TGCGCCAGCAAAACAGCCGCAGGGGGCGATTTCACTAATGAAAAACTGTTTTTT. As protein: CASKTAAGGDFTNEKLFF.

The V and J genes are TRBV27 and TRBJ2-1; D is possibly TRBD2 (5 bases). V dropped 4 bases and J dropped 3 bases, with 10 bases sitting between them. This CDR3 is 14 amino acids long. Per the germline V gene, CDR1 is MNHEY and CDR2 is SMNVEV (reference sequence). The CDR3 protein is CASSSGYNYNEQFF. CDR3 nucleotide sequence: TGTGCCAGCAGTTCGGGATATAACTACAATGAGCAGTTCTTC.

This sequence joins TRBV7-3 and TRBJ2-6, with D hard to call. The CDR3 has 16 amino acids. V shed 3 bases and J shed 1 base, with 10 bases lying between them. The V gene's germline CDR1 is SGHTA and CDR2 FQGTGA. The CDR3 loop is CASSFLTLSGANVLTF. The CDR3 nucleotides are TGTGCCAGCAGCTTCCTAACGCTATCTGGGGCCAACGTCCTGACTTTC.

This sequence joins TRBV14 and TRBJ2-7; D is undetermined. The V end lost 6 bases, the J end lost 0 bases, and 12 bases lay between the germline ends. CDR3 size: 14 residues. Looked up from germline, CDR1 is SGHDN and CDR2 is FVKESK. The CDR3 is CASSRLRSSYEQYF. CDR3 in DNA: TGTGCCAGCAGTCGTTTACGGAGCTCCTACGAGCAGTACTTC.

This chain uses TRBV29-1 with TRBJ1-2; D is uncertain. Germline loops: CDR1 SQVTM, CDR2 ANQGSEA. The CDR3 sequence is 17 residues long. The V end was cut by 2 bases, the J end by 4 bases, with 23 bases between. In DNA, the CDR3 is TGCAGCGTTGAAAATGGCGTGGGAGGGTATGGGAGCTATGGCTACACCTTC. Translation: CSVENGVGGYGSYGYTF.

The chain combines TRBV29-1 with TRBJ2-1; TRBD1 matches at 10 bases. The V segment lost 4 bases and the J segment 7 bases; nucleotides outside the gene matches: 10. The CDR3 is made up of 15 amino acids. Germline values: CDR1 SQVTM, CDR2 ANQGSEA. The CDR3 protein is CSVASPGQGFNEQFF. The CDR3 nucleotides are TGCAGCGTTGCCTCACCGGGACAGGGGTTTAATGAGCAGTTCTTC.

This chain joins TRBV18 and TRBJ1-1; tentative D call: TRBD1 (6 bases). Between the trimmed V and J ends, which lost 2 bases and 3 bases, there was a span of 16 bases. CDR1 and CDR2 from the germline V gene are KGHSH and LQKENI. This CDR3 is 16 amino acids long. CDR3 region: CASSPGRGREDTEAFF. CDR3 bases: TGTGCCAGCTCACCAGGCAGGGGCCGCGAGGACACTGAAGCTTTCTTT.

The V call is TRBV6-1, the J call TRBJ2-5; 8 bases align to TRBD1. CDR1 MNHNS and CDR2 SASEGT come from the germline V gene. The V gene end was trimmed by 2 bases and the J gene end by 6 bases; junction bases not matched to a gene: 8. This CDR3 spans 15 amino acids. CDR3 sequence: CASSENDRGRKTQYF. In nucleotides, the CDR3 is TGTGCCAGCAGTGAAAATGACAGGGGTAGGAAGACCCAGTACTTC.

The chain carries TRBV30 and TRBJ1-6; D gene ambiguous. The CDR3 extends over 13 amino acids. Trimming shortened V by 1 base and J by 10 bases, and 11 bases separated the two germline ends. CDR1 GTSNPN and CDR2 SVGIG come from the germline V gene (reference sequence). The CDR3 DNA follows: TGTGCCTGGAGTGACCGGGGAGGGTCACCCCTCCACTTT. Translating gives CAWSDRGGSPLHF. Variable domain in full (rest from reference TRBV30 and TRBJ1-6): SQTIHQWPATLVQPVGSPLSLECTVEGTSNPNLYWYRQAAGRGLQLLFYSVGIGQISSEVPQNLSASRPQDRQFILSSKKLLLSDSGFYLCAWSDRGGSPLHFGNGTRLTVT.

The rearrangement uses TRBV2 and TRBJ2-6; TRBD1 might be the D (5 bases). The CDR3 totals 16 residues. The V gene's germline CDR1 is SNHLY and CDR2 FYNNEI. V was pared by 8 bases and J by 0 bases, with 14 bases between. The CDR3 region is CASGWTRASGANVLTF. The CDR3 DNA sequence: TGTGCCAGCGGTTGGACAAGGGCCTCTGGGGCCAACGTCCTGACTTTC.